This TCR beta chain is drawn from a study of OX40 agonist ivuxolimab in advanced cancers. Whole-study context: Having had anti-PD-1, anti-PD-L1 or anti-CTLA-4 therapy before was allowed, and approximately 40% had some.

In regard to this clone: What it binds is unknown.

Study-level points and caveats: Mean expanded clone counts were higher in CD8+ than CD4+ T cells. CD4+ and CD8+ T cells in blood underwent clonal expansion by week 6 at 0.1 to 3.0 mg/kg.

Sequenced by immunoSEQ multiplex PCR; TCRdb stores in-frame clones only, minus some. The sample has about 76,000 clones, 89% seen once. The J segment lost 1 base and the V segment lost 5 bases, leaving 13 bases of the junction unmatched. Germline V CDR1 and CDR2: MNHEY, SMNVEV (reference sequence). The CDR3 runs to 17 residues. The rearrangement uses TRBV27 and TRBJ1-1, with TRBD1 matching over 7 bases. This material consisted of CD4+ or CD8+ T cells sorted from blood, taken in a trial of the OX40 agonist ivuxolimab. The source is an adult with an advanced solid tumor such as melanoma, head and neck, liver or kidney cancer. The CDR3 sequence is CASSHNRGRHKNTEAFF. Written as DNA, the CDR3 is TGTGCCAGCAGTCACAACAGGGGTCGACATAAGAACACTGAAGCTTTCTTT.